This TCR beta chain was retrieved from a study of radiotherapy plus CTLA-4 blockade in lung cancer. About the study: Objective responses arose in 15% to 20% of patients, and over 25% experienced disease control. Study results and caveats: Clones derived from tumor TCRs expanded in blood after radiotherapy plus ipilimumab.

As to this clone: Its antigen is undetermined.

Treatment of patients with chemo-refractory metastatic non-small-cell lung cancer consisted of focal radiation plus CTLA-4 blockade with ipilimumab. The assay was immunoSEQ multiplex PCR, and TCRdb's table has in-frame clones only and misses some. The sample has more than 55,000 clones, 65% to 80% seen once. The V and J ends lost 8 bases and 5 bases respectively, with 6 bases between them. Germline assignment: CDR1 SNHLY and CDR2 FYNNEI. The CDR3 spans 11 residues. The receptor's source is a human donor with non-small cell lung cancer who had a complete response to radiotherapy plus ipilimumab. This chain joins TRBV2 and TRBJ2-2; weak D call: TRBD1 (5 bases). Material: peripheral blood, obtained from a patient treated with radiotherapy plus ipilimumab. In DNA, the CDR3 is TGTGCCAGCCAGGGAACCGGGGAGCTGTTTTTT. Amino acids: CASQGTGELFF.